Each of the 17 T cell receptor beta chains below was sequenced from the same sample in a study of OX40 agonist ivuxolimab in advanced cancers. Assay: immunoSEQ multiplex PCR; the TCRdb copy retains only in-frame clones and omits some. Of tens of thousands of clones in the sample, approximately 90% are singletons; the top ten hold more than 5.5%. The sample was CD4+ or CD8+ T cells sorted from blood, taken in a trial of the OX40 agonist ivuxolimab. Receptors were obtained from an adult with an advanced solid tumor such as melanoma, head and neck, liver or kidney cancer.

V is TRBV19 and J is TRBJ1-5; 8 nucleotides match TRBD1. This CDR3 has 14 residues. J was trimmed by 6 bases and V by 7 bases; bases with no gene match: 8. CDR1 and CDR2 (germline): LNHDA, SQIVND (reference sequence). CDR3 in amino acids: CASNPQGGGQPQHF. CDR3 nucleotide sequence: TGTGCCAGTAACCCACAGGGGGGCGGTCAGCCCCAGCATTTT.

The V gene is TRBV5-1, the J gene TRBJ1-1; 7 bases are a match to TRBD1. The V gene end was trimmed by 0 bases and the J gene end by 3 bases; junction bases not matched to a gene: 5. The CDR3 contains 15 residues. CDR1 and CDR2 (germline): SGHRS, YFSETQ. The CDR3, as DNA: TGCGCCAGCAGCTTGGCAGGGGGGGATTACACTGAAGCTTTCTTT. It codes for CASSLAGGDYTEAFF.

The chain has TRBV7-9 and TRBJ1-4, with 7 nucleotides matching TRBD1. Germline loops: CDR1 SEHNR, CDR2 FQNEAQ (reference sequence). This CDR3 comprises 15 residues. The junction had 9 bases not matched to a gene; V was cut back by 5 bases and J by 6 bases. DNA for the CDR3: TGTGCCAGCAGCACTTGGGACAGTCCTGATGAAAAACTGTTTTTT. This encodes CASSTWDSPDEKLFF.

This clone was recorded a few times. CDR3 DNA: TGTGCCAGCAGCGTAGGATCCATGGGTAGGGAACAGGATTCACCCCTCCACTTT. This encodes CASSVGSMGREQDSPLHF. V usage is TRBV9 and J usage is TRBJ1-6; possible D gene TRBD1, 5 bases. Germline V gene lookup returns CDR1 SGDLS and CDR2 YYNGEE. The CDR3 has 18 residues. Trimming removed 0 bases at V and 8 bases at J, with 21 bases between.

The V gene is TRBV28, the J gene TRBJ1-2, with TRBD1 matching over 10 bases. This CDR3 is 17 amino acids long. Germline V CDR1 and CDR2: MDHEN, SYDVKM. Germline trimming cut 4 bases from V and 6 bases from J; bases unmatched to any gene: 14. The CDR3 sequence is CASSSTPGQGISHGYTF. The CDR3, as DNA: TGTGCCAGCAGTTCTACTCCGGGACAGGGGATTTCGCATGGCTACACCTTC.

This chain joins TRBV28 and TRBJ1-1, with 10 bases matching TRBD1. The CDR3 totals 16 residues. Germline lookup yields CDR1 MDHEN and CDR2 SYDVKM. V dropped 5 bases and J dropped 8; count of bases not matched to a gene: 14. The CDR3 region is CASSGDLGQGGLEAFF. The CDR3 nucleotides are TGTGCCAGCAGTGGCGACTTAGGACAGGGGGGGCTAGAAGCTTTCTTT.

The CDR3 is CASSLTGLGNEQFF. The CDR3 DNA reads as TGTGCCAGCAGTTTGACAGGGTTGGGCAATGAGCAGTTCTTC. The chain joins TRBV27 to TRBJ2-1; TRBD1 matches at 7 bases. The CDR3 covers 14 residues. Germline V lookup: CDR1 MNHEY, CDR2 SMNVEV (reference sequence). V shed 3 bases, J shed 6 bases, and the junction held 5 bases outside the gene matches.

The genes are TRBV4-1 and TRBJ2-3; 11 nucleotides match TRBD2. Germline V lookup: CDR1 MGHRA, CDR2 YSYEKL. CDR3 size: 16 residues. J gave up 0 bases and V 4 bases, and 3 bases lay outside the gene matches. The CDR3 sequence is CASSPIAGGSTDTQYF. In nucleotides, the CDR3 is TGCGCCAGCAGCCCAATAGCGGGAGGGAGCACAGATACGCAGTATTTT.

V gene TRBV7-8 combines with J gene TRBJ2-7; perhaps D is TRBD1 or TRBD2 (7 bases each). The germline gives CDR1 SGHVS, CDR2 FQNEAQ. The CDR3 runs to 15 residues. The V and J ends lost 5 bases and 3 bases respectively, with 17 bases between them. CDR3 nucleotides: TGTGCCAGCAGCCCCCCAGGGGGGGGGATCTACGAGCAGTACTTC. Translating gives CASSPPGGGIYEQYF.

The rearrangement links TRBV28 to TRBJ2-3; perhaps TRBD2 as D (5 bases). V lost 1 base, J lost 4 bases, and 15 bases lay in between. CDR3 size: 16 residues. Germline values: CDR1 MDHEN, CDR2 SYDVKM. In DNA form, the CDR3 reads TGTGCCAGCAGTTTATCTGGGGATGGTAGCGCAGATACGCAGTATTTT. It encodes CASSLSGDGSADTQYF.

This sequence joins TRBV11-3 and TRBJ2-7; weak D call: TRBD1 (6 bases). This CDR3 has 13 amino acids. Trimming took off 8 bases at V and 0 bases at J, with 11 bases between the two ends. Germline loops: CDR1 SGHNT, CDR2 YENEEA. The CDR3 DNA follows: TGTGCCAGCGGTCCACAGGGCTCCTACGAGCAGTACTTC. This encodes CASGPQGSYEQYF. Full variable domain (remainder filled in from reference TRBV11-3 and TRBJ2-7): EAGVVQSPRYKIIEKKQPVAFWCNPISGHNTLYWYLQNLGQGPELLIRYENEEAVDDSQLPKDRFSAERLKGVDSTLKIQPAELGDSAVYLCASGPQGSYEQYFGPGTRLTVT.

The chain uses TRBV13 and TRBJ2-2; possibly TRBD1 or TRBD2 for D (5 bases each). CDR3 length: 19 residues. From germline, CDR1 is PRHDT and CDR2 FYEKMQ (reference sequence). V was cut by 1 base and J by 7 bases, with 25 bases left in between. The CDR3 coding sequence is TGTGCCAGCAGCTTAGAATATCGGGGCAGGGCAGCATTCGGCGGGGAGCTGTTTTTT. Translating gives CASSLEYRGRAAFGGELFF.

This clone was observed once. The chain links TRBV30 to TRBJ2-1; D not certain. Trimming took 4 bases from V and 14 from J, leaving 15 bases between them. CDR1 is GTSNPN and CDR2 is SVGIG in the germline V gene (reference sequence). The CDR3 is 11 residues long. CDR3 region: CAWMPRKKEFF. In DNA form, the CDR3 reads TGTGCCTGGATGCCCCGAAAAAAAGAGTTCTTC.

The rearrangement joins TRBV13 to TRBJ2-6, with 9 bases matching TRBD1. J was trimmed by 1 base and V by 2 bases; bases with no gene match: 3. The CDR3 consists of 17 residues. Per germline, CDR1 PRHDT and CDR2 FYEKMQ (reference sequence). The CDR3 sequence: CASSLLQGASGANVLTF. The CDR3 coding sequence is TGTGCCAGCAGCTTATTACAGGGGGCTTCTGGGGCCAACGTCCTGACTTTC.

This chain connects TRBV7-9 to TRBJ2-1; D is unclear. CDR3 length equals 11 residues. Between the trimmed V and J ends, which lost 8 bases and 9 bases, there was a span of 11 bases. Germline CDR1 is SEHNR and CDR2 is FQNEAQ (reference sequence). The CDR3 sequence is CASAGIGEQFF. Here the CDR3 DNA reads TGTGCCAGCGCTGGGATTGGTGAGCAGTTCTTC.

This rearrangement joins TRBV29-1 to TRBJ1-2; no reliable D call. The germline V and J ends were trimmed by 5 bases and 3 bases, with 10 bases remaining between them. Germline loops: CDR1 SQVTM, CDR2 ANQGSEA. The CDR3 sequence is 12 residues long. DNA for the CDR3: TGCAGCGTTCATACAGCGGACTATGGCTACACCTTC. Residues: CSVHTADYGYTF.

The chain carries TRBV10-3 and TRBJ1-5; D not resolved. Trimming took off 2 bases at V and 1 base at J, with 9 bases between the two ends. In germline, CDR1 is ENHRY, CDR2 SYGVKD. The CDR3 is 15 residues long. The CDR3 region is CAISEDGYSNQPQHF. In DNA form, the CDR3 reads TGTGCCATCAGTGAGGACGGATACAGCAATCAGCCCCAGCATTTT.